This T cell receptor (beta chain) is from a study of T cells in Graves' hyperthyroidism and ophthalmopathy. For the study at large: Peripheral blood was drawn at first diagnosis, prior to all treatment.

PBMCs were collected from an approximately 9.5 ml volume of fresh peripheral blood. TCR beta CDR3 regions were amplified from RNA transcripts. The TCR CDR3 was amplified in a first-round RT-PCR using the HTBI primer set. One entry per CDR3 protein results from TCRdb running MiXCR on the multiplex PCR reads. This table holds 500,000 to 800,000 distinct CDR3 sequences, roughly 15% found once. General observations from the study: In the blood, most expanded thyroid clonotypes above 0.001 appeared as well. Ophthalmopathy and stable hyperthyroidism were separated by a 13 V-J model.

With regard to this clonotype: Its matching antigen is unknown.

CDR1 and CDR2 from the germline V gene are LGHNA and YNFKEQ. V dropped 4 bases and J dropped 5 bases, with 15 bases sitting between them. CDR3 length: 14 residues. The material sequenced was blood. The chain links TRBV4-2 to TRBJ2-7; D uncertain. The TCR was taken from a woman aged 45-65 years with Graves' ophthalmopathy. The CDR3, as DNA: TGTGCCAGCAGCCCCAGGTCCCAAAGCGACGAGCAGTACTTC. It encodes CASSPRSQSDEQYF.